The 6 T cell receptor beta chains listed next were all sequenced from one sample in a study of T-cell memory formation after mild COVID-19. TCRdb re-called the 5' RACE reads through MiXCR, storing one row per CDR3 protein. Among tens of thousands of distinct CDR3 sequences, roughly an eighth were seen once, and the ten largest hold about 29%. What was sequenced was PBMCs or a T cell subset sorted from them (not recorded which). The receptors stem from an adult woman who had mild COVID-19 (a few samples of this study predate the infection). Cell type and time point are not known.

This clonotype occurred a few times. This sequence joins TRBV12-3 or TRBV12-4 and TRBJ2-7, with 7 bases fitting TRBD2. V shed 4 bases and J 0 bases; nucleotides not matched to a gene: 6. This CDR3 is 15 amino acids long. In nucleotides, the CDR3 is TGTGCCAGCAGTTGGGGAGCGGGACGCTCCTACGAGCAGTACTTC. Protein: CASSWGAGRSYEQYF.

This clonotype appeared once. The chain has TRBV7-2 and TRBJ2-3; TRBD2 aligns across 9 bases. V gave up 7 bases and J gave up 0 bases; unmatched junction bases: 11. CDR3 length: 17 amino acids. Germline V gene sequence: CDR1 SGHTA, CDR2 FQGNSA. The CDR3 DNA is TGTGCCAGCACTCAATGGGCTAGCGGGGCTAGCACAGATACGCAGTATTTT. Amino acids: CASTQWASGASTDTQYF.

This clonotype has a single count. The chain links TRBV27 to TRBJ2-1; the D is unclear. Germline V gene lookup returns CDR1 MNHEY and CDR2 SMNVEV (reference sequence). The CDR3 contains 14 residues. V lost 2 bases and J lost 3, with 8 bases in between. DNA of the CDR3: TGTGCCAGCAGTTTAAAATCAGACTACAATGAGCAGTTCTTC. This gives the protein CASSLKSDYNEQFF.

The chain combines TRBV29-1 with TRBJ2-3; D unresolved. CDR1 and CDR2 (germline): SQVTM, ANQGSEA. Trimming took off 7 bases at V and 2 bases at J, with 16 bases between the two ends. There are 14 residues in the CDR3. The CDR3 region has the DNA TGCAGCGGAGACTCCACGCCCCTCACAGATACGCAGTATTTT. It translates to CSGDSTPLTDTQYF.

The chain has TRBV7-6 and TRBJ1-2; D unresolved. CDR1 and CDR2 from the germline V gene are SGHVS and FNYEAQ. The CDR3 loop spans 14 amino acids. Deletions cut 5 bases from V and 8 bases from J, with 18 bases between. In DNA form, the CDR3 reads TGTGCCAGCAGCCCGCGAGGGTACGACGACGGCTACACCTTC. This sequence encodes CASSPRGYDDGYTF.

V is TRBV27 and J is TRBJ2-2; possible D gene TRBD1, 6 bases. The CDR3 loop spans 12 amino acids. V was pared by 8 bases and J by 2 bases, with 6 bases between. Per germline, CDR1 MNHEY and CDR2 SMNVEV (reference sequence). The CDR3 region has the DNA TGTGCCAGCGGGACAAACACCGGGGAGCTGTTTTTT. It codes for CASGTNTGELFF.